The 29 T cell receptor beta chains in this list originate from one sample, sequenced in a study of human T cells and chemical hapten exposure. The sample's time point: pre-sensitization, week 0. Treatment meaning: therapeutic diphenylcyclopropenone sensitization with weekly scalp DPC. Via MiXCR, TCRdb re-called the RACE reads, giving one row per CDR3 protein. The table shows approximately 77,000 distinct CDR3 sequences, with around 15% occurring only once. This specimen consisted of whole blood, obtained in connection with sensitization to the hapten diphenylcyclopropenone (DPC). These receptors were taken from a woman between 45 and 60 years old with alopecia areata. Some clones in this sample may be carry-over from other donors' samples.

This clonotype came up a few times. This chain connects TRBV5-1 to TRBJ2-2, with D perhaps matching TRBD1 (5 bases). CDR1 is SGHRS, CDR2 YFSETQ, per germline. V lost 5 bases and J lost 2, with 10 bases in between. CDR3 length: 14 residues. CDR3: CASSYTGNTGELFF. The DNA of the CDR3 is TGCGCCAGCAGTTACACAGGAAACACCGGGGAGCTGTTTTTT.

This clonotype was seen only a few times. The V and J genes are TRBV11-3 and TRBJ1-4, with 7 bases identical to TRBD1. V lost 4 bases to trimming and J lost 3 bases; unmatched junction nucleotides: 17. The CDR3 consists of 19 residues. Germline CDR1 and CDR2: SGHNT and YENEEA. This chain's CDR3 is CASSSRFYDRVSSNEKLFF. For the CDR3, the DNA is TGTGCCAGCAGCTCCAGATTTTATGACAGGGTCTCGTCTAATGAAAAACTGTTTTTT.

This clonotype turned up a few times. V gene TRBV6-2 or TRBV6-3 combines with J gene TRBJ2-1, with 14 positions matching TRBD2. The CDR3 extends over 20 amino acids. Trimming cost V 4 bases and J 0 bases; bases outside gene matches: 11. Per germline, CDR1 MNHEY and CDR2 SVGEGT. Here the CDR3 reads CASSWGTSGGSRYSYNEQFF. CDR3 coding DNA: TGTGCCAGCAGTTGGGGGACTAGCGGGGGCAGTCGTTACTCCTACAATGAGCAGTTCTTC.

This clonotype was seen only a few times. J is TRBJ1-2 and V is TRBV20-1; D may be TRBD1 (6 bases). The CDR3 runs to 12 residues. CDR1 DFQATT and CDR2 SNEGSKA come from the germline V gene (reference sequence). Trimming pared 4 bases from V and 4 bases from J, leaving 10 bases between. DNA for the CDR3: TGCAGTGCTATCCAGGGGACCTATGGCTACACCTTC. This translates into CSAIQGTYGYTF.

This clonotype was observed a few times. J is TRBJ2-2 and V is TRBV7-8, with D perhaps given as TRBD1 or TRBD2 (5 bases each). Germline V gene data show CDR1 as SGHVS and CDR2 as FQNEAQ. The V and J ends lost 3 bases and 6 bases respectively, with 8 bases between them. The length of the CDR3 is 13 residues. The CDR3 DNA sequence: TGTGCCAGCAGCTTTTTGGGGGCCGGGGAGCTGTTTTTT. As protein: CASSFLGAGELFF.

J is TRBJ2-2 and V is TRBV2; the D gene is possibly TRBD2 (6 bases). The V end lost 3 bases, the J end lost 7 bases, and 15 bases lay between the germline ends. This CDR3 has 15 residues. Germline CDR1 reads SNHLY; CDR2 reads FYNNEI. As DNA, the CDR3 is TGTGCCAGCAGTGAGGTGCCGGGAGAGGGCGGGGAGCTGTTTTTT. This encodes CASSEVPGEGGELFF. Filled out from reference TRBV2 and TRBJ2-2, the complete variable domain reads EPEVTQTPSHQVTQMGQEVILRCVPISNHLYFYWYRQILGQKVEFLVSFYNNEISEKSEIFDDQFSVERPDGSNFTLKIRSTKLEDSAMYFCASSEVPGEGGELFFGEGSRLTVL.

This clonotype was counted only a few times. The chain links TRBV30 to TRBJ1-5; 7 bases align to TRBD1. Germline values: CDR1 GTSNPN, CDR2 SVGIG (reference sequence). The CDR3 has 14 residues. After removal of 0 bases from V and 4 bases from J, the junction contained 3 bases not matched to a gene. This CDR3 is CAWSVTTGNQPQHF. Written as DNA, the CDR3 is TGTGCCTGGAGTGTTACGACAGGGAATCAGCCCCAGCATTTT. Complete variable domain (other parts from reference TRBV30 and TRBJ1-5): SQTIHQWPATLVQPVGSPLSLECTVEGTSNPNLYWYRQAAGRGLQLLFYSVGIGQISSEVPQNLSASRPQDRQFILSSKKLLLSDSGFYLCAWSVTTGNQPQHFGDGTRLSIL.

This clonotype was found a few times. The chain recombines TRBV24-1 with TRBJ1-2, with a tentative D call TRBD1 (6 bases). CDR3 length: 15 amino acids. CDR1 is KGHDR and CDR2 is SFDVKD in the germline V gene. Trimming stripped 0 bases from V and 7 bases from J, with 14 bases between. The CDR3 bases are TGTGCCACCAGTGATTTGGACCCAGGGGTCTCTGGCTACACCTTC. It translates to CATSDLDPGVSGYTF.

This chain joins TRBV29-1 and TRBJ1-1; D is undetermined. The germline V gene encodes CDR1 SQVTM and CDR2 ANQGSEA. CDR3 length: 12 amino acids. The V end lost 6 bases, the J end lost 0 bases, and 8 bases lay between the germline ends. The DNA of the CDR3 is TGCAGCGTAGCCAACATGAACACTGAAGCTTTCTTT. Translated, it gives CSVANMNTEAFF.

This clonotype was detected a few times. The chain uses TRBV29-1 and TRBJ1-1; possible D gene TRBD1, 5 bases. Germline CDR1 and CDR2: SQVTM and ANQGSEA. Trimming removed 7 bases from V and 7 bases from J, with 13 bases in between. This CDR3 comprises 11 residues. Written as DNA, the CDR3 is TGCAGCGCCGGGGACGGAAGTGAAGCTTTCTTT. Encoded protein: CSAGDGSEAFF.

The rearrangement uses TRBV28 and TRBJ1-4; 7 bases line up with TRBD1. CDR1 is MDHEN and CDR2 is SYDVKM in the germline V gene. The junction had 7 bases not matched to a gene; V was cut back by 6 bases and J by 6 bases. CDR3 length equals 14 residues. The CDR3 DNA follows: TGTGCCAGCAGACTTTCAGGGGGAGATGAAAAACTGTTTTTT. Translation gives CASRLSGGDEKLFF.

The V gene is TRBV5-1, the J gene TRBJ2-7; possibly TRBD2 for D (5 bases). Trimming stripped 0 bases from V and 7 bases from J, with 11 bases between. CDR3 size: 13 residues. Germline CDR1 reads SGHRS; CDR2 reads YFSETQ. CDR3 protein: CASSLVGSGEQYF. CDR3 bases: TGCGCCAGCAGCTTGGTGGGTTCGGGGGAGCAGTACTTC.

As concerns this clonotype: At one of its ends the junction is not consistent with the germline gene, which may arise from a read error. The rearrangement links TRBV29-1 to TRBJ2-7; no firm D call. The germline gives CDR1 SQVTM, CDR2 ANQGSEA. This CDR3 contains 11 residues. In DNA, the CDR3 is TGCAGCGCTGAAGATTCGAAAAAGCAGTACTTC. Translation gives CSAEDSKKQYF.

The table lists this clonotype with a few counts. J is TRBJ2-1 and V is TRBV7-2, with 9 bases aligning to TRBD2. CDR1 and CDR2 from the germline V gene are SGHTA and FQGNSA. The V and J ends lost 2 bases and 6 bases, in that order; junction bases with no gene match: 8. The length of the CDR3 is 16 residues. In nucleotides, the CDR3 is TGTGCCAGCAGCTTACAAGGGACTAGCCCTCTCAATGAGCAGTTCTTC. It encodes CASSLQGTSPLNEQFF.

The rearrangement uses TRBV25-1 and TRBJ2-7; a weak D match, TRBD1 (6 bases). V lost 6 bases, J lost 6 bases, and 21 bases lay in between. CDR1 is MGHDK and CDR2 is SYGVNS in the germline V gene. CDR3 size: 15 residues. The CDR3 sequence: CASRATGTKGSEQYF. The CDR3 nucleotides read TGTGCCAGCAGAGCAACCGGGACAAAAGGGAGCGAGCAGTACTTC.

The rearrangement links TRBV30 to TRBJ2-6; D is uncertain. Germline assignment: CDR1 GTSNPN and CDR2 SVGIG (reference sequence). There are 15 residues in the CDR3. V dropped 0 bases and J dropped 1 base, with 7 bases sitting between them. The CDR3 sequence: CAWSVRRSGANVLTF. CDR3 DNA sequence: TGTGCCTGGAGTGTGAGGCGTTCTGGGGCCAACGTCCTGACTTTC.

This clonotype was recorded at least ten times. The chain combines TRBV7-2 with TRBJ2-1; 8 nucleotides line up with TRBD2. CDR1 and CDR2 (germline): SGHTA, FQGNSA. CDR3 length: 15 residues. V trimming: 1 base; J trimming: 5 bases; junction bases outside the gene matches: 4. As DNA, the CDR3 is TGTGCCAGCAGCTTAGTGGGGACTAGTAACAATGAGCAGTTCTTC. This codes for CASSLVGTSNNEQFF.

This clonotype showed up just a few times. V gene TRBV7-2 combines with J gene TRBJ2-7, with D perhaps TRBD1 (6 bases). Germline CDR1 SGHTA, CDR2 FQGNSA. The V end lost 5 bases, the J end lost 0 bases, and 8 bases lay between the germline ends. There are 13 residues in the CDR3. In DNA, the CDR3 is TGTGCCAGCAGCCGGACAGACTCCTACGAGCAGTACTTC. As protein: CASSRTDSYEQYF. Complete variable domain (other parts from reference TRBV7-2 and TRBJ2-7): GAGVSQSPSNKVTEKGKDVELRCDPISGHTALYWYRQSLGQGLEFLIYFQGNSAPDKSGLPSDRFSAERTGGSVSTLTIQRTQQEDSAVYLCASSRTDSYEQYFGPGTRLTVT.

The chain joins TRBV10-3 to TRBJ1-3; no clear D gene. The CDR3 length is 12 residues. V lost 3 bases and J 10 bases, leaving 10 bases between the germline ends. The germline CDR1 and CDR2 sequences are ENHRY and SYGVKD. Here the CDR3 DNA reads TGTGCCATCAGTGAAGCGGGAGGGACCATATATTTT. Translating gives CAISEAGGTIYF.

J is TRBJ1-5 and V is TRBV7-8, with D unresolved. Germline CDR1 SGHVS, CDR2 FQNEAQ. The CDR3 totals 14 residues. Trimming cost V 2 bases and J 1 base, with 6 bases left between them. The CDR3 coding sequence is TGTGCCAGCAGCTTATACGACAGCAATCAGCCCCAGCATTTT. Protein: CASSLYDSNQPQHF.

The rearrangement links TRBV5-1 to TRBJ2-7; the match to TRBD1 covers 8 bases. The CDR3 is 14 residues long. After removal of 4 bases from V and 2 bases from J, the junction contained 5 bases not matched to a gene. Germline V gives CDR1 SGHRS, CDR2 YFSETQ. CDR3 region: CASSRPTGAYEQYF. In nucleotides, the CDR3 is TGCGCCAGCAGCCGACCGACAGGGGCCTACGAGCAGTACTTC.

The gene calls are TRBV7-6 and TRBJ2-3; 8 bases align to TRBD1. The CDR3 covers 14 residues. The V and J ends lost 4 bases and 4 bases, in that order; junction bases with no gene match: 4. CDR1 is SGHVS and CDR2 is FNYEAQ in the germline V gene. The CDR3 sequence is CASSSGQVSDTQYF. DNA for the CDR3: TGTGCCAGCAGCTCGGGACAGGTTTCAGATACGCAGTATTTT. The whole variable domain, remainder taken from reference TRBV7-6 and TRBJ2-3, is GAGVSQSPRYKVTKRGQDVALRCDPISGHVSLYWYRQALGQGPEFLTYFNYEAQQDKSGLPNDRFSAERPEGSISTLTIQRTEQRDSAMYRCASSSGQVSDTQYFGPGTRLTVL.

This chain joins TRBV2 and TRBJ2-7, with D possibly being TRBD2 (5 bases). Deletions cut 7 bases from V and 6 bases from J, with 25 bases between. The CDR3 has 16 amino acids. Germline V gives CDR1 SNHLY, CDR2 FYNNEI. In nucleotides, the CDR3 is TGTGCCAGCACCATAACGGGGAACCCCGGGCGATCCGAGCAGTACTTC. Its protein is CASTITGNPGRSEQYF. The entire variable domain, with the rest obtained from reference TRBV2 and TRBJ2-7, is as follows: EPEVTQTPSHQVTQMGQEVILRCVPISNHLYFYWYRQILGQKVEFLVSFYNNEISEKSEIFDDQFSVERPDGSNFTLKIRSTKLEDSAMYFCASTITGNPGRSEQYFGPGTRLTVT.

There are many counts of this clonotype. V gene TRBV20-1 combines with J gene TRBJ1-6; 7 bases map to TRBD1. After removal of 0 bases from V and 8 bases from J, the junction contained 4 bases not matched to a gene. CDR1 and CDR2 from the germline V gene are DFQATT and SNEGSKA (reference sequence). The length of the CDR3 is 14 residues. The CDR3 nucleotides are TGCAGTGCTAGAGATCAAGGGACAGATTCACCCCTCCACTTT. It encodes CSARDQGTDSPLHF.

This chain joins TRBV27 and TRBJ2-7; TRBD1 matches 7 bases. Germline CDR1 reads MNHEY; CDR2 reads SMNVEV (reference sequence). This CDR3 contains 13 residues. Trimming took 3 bases from V and 7 from J; bases not matched to a gene: 6. The CDR3 loop reads CASSFTGVREQYF. In nucleotides, the CDR3 is TGTGCCAGCAGTTTCACAGGGGTGAGGGAGCAGTACTTC.

This clonotype was counted a few times. This chain links TRBV20-1 with TRBJ2-6, with a weak D call TRBD2 (5 bases). The V end lost 5 bases, the J end lost 0 bases, and 11 bases lay between the germline ends. Germline V gene lookup returns CDR1 DFQATT and CDR2 SNEGSKA (reference sequence). CDR3 length: 15 amino acids. The CDR3 DNA reads as TGCAGTGCTGCCGGACTTATCTCTGGGGCCAACGTCCTGACTTTC. Its protein product is CSAAGLISGANVLTF.

The chain employs TRBV3-1 and TRBJ2-3; D is possibly TRBD2 (5 bases). The CDR3 totals 16 residues. Germline CDR1 LGHDT, CDR2 YNNKEL (reference sequence). Trimming removed 4 bases at V and 0 bases at J, with 14 bases between. The CDR3 is CASSRRSGTSTDTQYF. The CDR3 nucleotides are TGTGCCAGCAGCCGTCGTTCGGGAACTAGCACAGATACGCAGTATTTT.

This chain connects TRBV6-5 to TRBJ2-3; D is unclear. The V gene's germline CDR1 is MNHEY and CDR2 SVGAGI. The CDR3 totals 15 residues. V lost 5 bases to trimming and J lost 4 bases, with 16 bases between them. The CDR3 here is CASSPLSRSADTQYF. As DNA, the CDR3 is TGTGCCAGCAGTCCCCTAAGTAGATCCGCAGATACGCAGTATTTT.

The DNA for the CDR3 is TGTGCCAGCTCACCACCGGTGGATGGGTACGAGCAGTACTTC. This translates into CASSPPVDGYEQYF. V gene TRBV18 combines with J gene TRBJ2-7; D is ambiguous. Germline-derived CDR1 and CDR2 are KGHSH and LQKENI. The ends were cut back, 0 bases at V and 4 bases at J, with 10 bases in the middle. CDR3 length: 14 amino acids.